This paragraph reports one TCR beta chain. What it binds is unknown. Time point denoted: pre-sensitization, week 0. Noted treatment: therapeutic diphenylcyclopropenone sensitization with weekly scalp DPC. TCRdb processed the RACE reads anew with MiXCR; each CDR3 protein has one entry. Seen here are 190,000 or so distinct CDR3 sequences, roughly 30% observed once, and the top ten hold less than 3.5%. The sample originates from a study of human T cells and chemical hapten exposure. Study background: While the roughly 23-week study was under way, patients received diphenylcyclopropenone on the scalp every week. Once 0.01% DPC had been applied to the upper back by patch test, readings were taken at 6 days. Whole-study results and caveats: The study found that PT1 expanded TCR counts correlated positively with patch test score.

The germline CDR1 and CDR2 sequences are SGHTA and FQGTGA. The CDR3 sequence is 14 residues long. Trimming cost V 0 bases and J 4 bases, with 9 bases left between them. Sequenced material: whole blood, taken in connection with sensitization to the hapten diphenylcyclopropenone (DPC). The TCR sequence derives from a woman aged 30 to 39 with alopecia areata. Some clones in this sample may be carry-over from other donors' samples. The V gene is TRBV7-3, the J gene TRBJ1-1; D call uncertain. The DNA of the CDR3 is TGTGCCAGCAGCTTAACGCCAGGAAGCACTGAAGCTTTCTTT. Encoded protein: CASSLTPGSTEAFF.